These 19 T cell receptor beta chains originate from one sample sequenced in a study of blood T cells in healthy people across ages. A second PCR, run for roughly 7 to 11 cycles, used a sample-barcoded 5' primer plus a J-beta primer mix. One entry per CDR3 protein results from TCRdb running MiXCR on the 5' RACE reads. The table has over a million distinct CDR3 sequences, roughly 64% seen once. Sequencing used blood. The receptor source for this set is a man aged 18 to 29 in good health.

The chain recombines TRBV30 with TRBJ2-3; TRBD1 agrees at 9 bases. V gave up 3 bases and J gave up 0 bases; unmatched junction bases: 4. CDR1 is GTSNPN, CDR2 SVGIG, per germline (reference sequence). The CDR3 contains 15 residues. For the CDR3, the DNA is TGTGCCTGGAGCCCCGGACAGGGGAGCACAGATACGCAGTATTTT. Translated: CAWSPGQGSTDTQYF.

The chain employs TRBV12-3 or TRBV12-4 and TRBJ2-7; the match to TRBD2 covers 10 bases. This CDR3 comprises 16 residues. V shed 1 base, J shed 5 bases, and the junction held 8 bases outside the gene matches. CDR3 nucleotide sequence: TGTGCCAGCAGTTTAGACGGGAGCGGGGGGGCTAACGAGCAGTACTTC. This codes for CASSLDGSGGANEQYF.

This chain links TRBV24-1 with TRBJ2-3; D possibly corresponds to TRBD2 (5 bases). This CDR3 has 14 residues. Trimming shortened V by 4 bases and J by 2 bases, and 9 bases separated the two germline ends. In germline, CDR1 is KGHDR, CDR2 SFDVKD. The DNA for the CDR3 is TGTGCCACCAGTGACACCGGGATCACAGATACGCAGTATTTT. Translated: CATSDTGITDTQYF.

In its sample, this clonotype was seen a few times. The chain joins TRBV6-1 to TRBJ2-6, with 13 bases aligning to TRBD2. Trimming removed 8 bases from V and 3 bases from J; junction bases left unmatched: 16. This CDR3 spans 20 amino acids. Looked up from germline, CDR1 is MNHNS and CDR2 is SASEGT. The CDR3 bases are TGTGCCAGCGGCCGAACTAGCGGGGGGGCCCATTCTGGTGGGGCCAACGTCCTGACTTTC. It yields the protein CASGRTSGGAHSGGANVLTF.

J is TRBJ2-7 and V is TRBV14, with 7 bases matching TRBD1. After removal of 2 bases from V and 3 bases from J, the junction contained 1 base not matched to a gene. CDR3 length: 13 amino acids. Germline assignment: CDR1 SGHDN and CDR2 FVKESK. The CDR3 protein is CASSQTGDYEQYF. In nucleotides, the CDR3 is TGTGCCAGCAGCCAAACAGGGGACTACGAGCAGTACTTC.

This clonotype was picked up a small number of times. J is TRBJ2-5 and V is TRBV4-1; TRBD2 might be the D (5 bases). Germline CDR1 and CDR2: MGHRA and YSYEKL. V was trimmed by 0 bases and J by 0 bases, leaving 11 bases between them. This CDR3 has 16 residues. The CDR3 DNA sequence: TGCGCCAGCAGCCAAGATCGCCTAGCATACCAAGAGACCCAGTACTTC. The encoded protein is CASSQDRLAYQETQYF.

V usage is TRBV24-1 and J usage is TRBJ1-2, with D maybe TRBD1 (6 bases). Germline-derived CDR1 and CDR2 are KGHDR and SFDVKD. The CDR3 consists of 14 residues. V was trimmed by 4 bases and J by 4 bases, leaving 12 bases between them. CDR3 sequence (DNA): TGTGCCACCAGTGACGCGAAAGGGGGCTATGGCTACACCTTC. It yields the protein CATSDAKGGYGYTF.

The gene calls are TRBV20-1 and TRBJ2-7; D is unresolved. The CDR3 is 16 amino acids. Germline V gene data show CDR1 as DFQATT and CDR2 as SNEGSKA (reference sequence). V lost 0 bases to trimming and J lost 6 bases, with 21 bases between them. CDR3 sequence: CSAREAHLGPGLEQYF. The CDR3 DNA is TGCAGTGCTAGAGAGGCCCATCTTGGGCCCGGGCTCGAGCAGTACTTC.

The chain employs TRBV27 and TRBJ2-1; D is possibly TRBD1 (6 bases). Trimming took off 4 bases at V and 9 bases at J, with 13 bases between the two ends. Germline V gives CDR1 MNHEY, CDR2 SMNVEV (reference sequence). The CDR3 contains 13 residues. CDR3 DNA sequence: TGTGCCAGCAGTTACCAGGGGAATGTTGAGCAGTTCTTC. Protein: CASSYQGNVEQFF.

The CDR3 sequence is CSGGQGADEQFF. In DNA, the CDR3 is TGCAGTGGAGGTCAGGGGGCGGATGAGCAGTTCTTC. The chain links TRBV20-1 to TRBJ2-1, with 8 bases fitting TRBD1. Trimming removed 7 bases from V and 8 bases from J; junction bases left unmatched: 7. Germline CDR1 DFQATT, CDR2 SNEGSKA (reference sequence). The CDR3 has 12 residues.

J is TRBJ2-7 and V is TRBV20-1; maybe TRBD1 (5 bases). CDR1 DFQATT and CDR2 SNEGSKA come from the germline V gene (reference sequence). Trimming cost V 3 bases and J 3 bases, with 12 bases left between them. The length of the CDR3 is 13 residues. CDR3 DNA sequence: TGCAGTGCTAGGGCGGCAGGGCGCTACGAGCAGTACTTC. It codes for CSARAAGRYEQYF.

In its sample, this clonotype was seen a few times. The gene calls are TRBV6-1 and TRBJ1-5, with TRBD1 as a possible D gene (5 bases). The germline V and J ends were trimmed by 1 base and 5 bases, with 6 bases remaining between them. CDR1 is MNHNS, CDR2 SASEGT, per germline. The CDR3 contains 13 residues. CDR3 amino acids: CASSEVGDQPQHF. The CDR3 bases are TGTGCCAGCAGTGAAGTGGGGGATCAGCCCCAGCATTTT.

J is TRBJ2-7 and V is TRBV27; no reliable D call. From germline, CDR1 is MNHEY and CDR2 SMNVEV (reference sequence). With 3 bases removed from V and 7 bases from J, the gap between germline ends came to 13 bases. CDR3 size: 13 residues. The CDR3 loop is CASSFDNYNEQYF. CDR3 coding DNA: TGTGCCAGCAGTTTCGACAACTACAATGAGCAGTACTTC.

This clonotype has ten or more counts. This sequence joins TRBV27 and TRBJ2-7, with D unresolved. The length of the CDR3 is 12 residues. The germline V gene has CDR1 MNHEY and CDR2 SMNVEV (reference sequence). The V end lost 3 bases, the J end lost 6 bases, and 9 bases lay between the germline ends. The CDR3 nucleotides are TGTGCCAGCAGTTTCCTCGGCTCCGAGCAGTACTTC. Residues: CASSFLGSEQYF.

This clonotype was detected many times. The rearrangement links TRBV20-1 to TRBJ2-1; no clear D. CDR1 is DFQATT and CDR2 is SNEGSKA in the germline V gene (reference sequence). Trimming took off 3 bases at V and 4 bases at J, with 1 base between the two ends. This CDR3 has 10 amino acids. The CDR3 bases are TGCAGTGCTAGTTACAATGAGCAGTTCTTC. Translation gives CSASYNEQFF.

The chain has TRBV7-9 and TRBJ1-1; D is unresolved. The germline V gene encodes CDR1 SEHNR and CDR2 FQNEAQ (reference sequence). The V gene lost 0 bases and the J gene lost 2 bases, with 13 bases spanning the gap. CDR3 size: 16 residues. In DNA, the CDR3 is TGTGCCAGCAGCTTAGCCTGGTACGCAGCAAACACTGAAGCTTTCTTT. This gives the protein CASSLAWYAANTEAFF.

Turning to this clonotype: A single base separates this from a much larger clone, so it may be a read error. V and J are TRBV4-2 and TRBJ2-5; no clear D gene. Looked up from germline, CDR1 is LGHNA and CDR2 is YNFKEQ. This CDR3 region has 15 residues. Written as DNA, the CDR3 is TGTGCCTGCAGCCGCCAATTGGGTCCGTTGGAGACCCAGTACTTC. It specifies CACSRQLGPLETQYF.

In its sample, this clonotype was seen many times. V usage is TRBV12-3 or TRBV12-4 and J usage is TRBJ1-1; D remains ambiguous. The CDR3 runs to 13 residues. Deletions cut 3 bases from V and 1 base from J, with 6 bases between. The CDR3 is CASSLSGNTEAFF. DNA of the CDR3: TGTGCCAGCAGTTTGAGTGGGAACACTGAAGCTTTCTTT.

The J gene is TRBJ2-2, the V gene TRBV6-6; D possibly matches TRBD1 or TRBD2 (5 bases each). The CDR3 length is 16 residues. V gave up 3 bases and J gave up 3 bases, with 14 bases separating them. Germline values: CDR1 MNHNY, CDR2 SVGAGI (reference sequence). CDR3 residues: CASSYQGPEDTGELFF. In DNA form, the CDR3 reads TGTGCCAGCAGTTATCAGGGACCAGAGGACACCGGGGAGCTGTTTTTT.